There are a few counts of the clone carrying this T cell receptor beta chain. Amplified TCR beta CDR3 regions came from RNA transcripts. The study used the HTBI primer set for a first-round RT-PCR of the TCR CDR3. One entry per CDR3 protein results from TCRdb running MiXCR on the multiplex PCR reads. The sample gives under 800,000 distinct CDR3 sequences, 11% to 15% of which show up once; 10% to 13% is in the top ten. CDR3 length equals 15 residues. CDR1 and CDR2 from the germline V gene are MNHEY and SMNVEV (reference sequence). V lost 8 bases and J lost 4, with 21 bases in between. The sample belongs to a study of T cells in Graves' hyperthyroidism and ophthalmopathy. Study-level background: Peripheral blood was collected at initial diagnosis, before any treatment.

An absence of ophthalmopathy progression within 18 months meant stable Graves' hyperthyroidism. The TCR originated in a woman aged 18-29 years with Graves' hyperthyroidism. V is TRBV27 and J is TRBJ2-7, with D possibly TRBD2 on 6 matching bases. The sample comprised blood. Written as DNA, the CDR3 is TGTGCCAGCCTGAGCCGTATAGCGGCCCCTTACGAGCAGTACTTC. Translation gives CASLSRIAAPYEQYF.